The 11 T cell receptor beta chains listed next were all sequenced from one sample in a study of blood T cell repertoires in COVID-19. Measured with immunoSEQ multiplex PCR; TCRdb has only the in-frame clones, and not every one. The sample carries under 75,000 clones, 75% to 90% recorded once. The sequenced sample consisted of peripheral blood. The receptors come from a man aged 50 to 59 with acute or convalescent COVID-19.

This sequence joins TRBV7-9 and TRBJ1-5, with 8 positions matching TRBD1. The J segment lost 6 bases and the V segment lost 5 bases, leaving 6 bases of the junction unmatched. Germline CDR1 reads SEHNR; CDR2 reads FQNEAQ (reference sequence). The CDR3 totals 14 residues. CDR3 coding DNA: TGTGCCAGCAGCCCAGGGACAGGTGGTCAGCCCCAGCATTTT. It specifies CASSPGTGGQPQHF.

The chain joins TRBV10-3 to TRBJ1-5; 10 positions match TRBD1. This CDR3 spans 14 amino acids. Germline V lookup: CDR1 ENHRY, CDR2 SYGVKD. The ends lost 6 bases at V and 4 bases at J; junction bases unmatched: 3. Here the CDR3 reads CAISGTGVNQPQHF. The CDR3 nucleotides are TGTGCCATCAGCGGGACAGGGGTAAATCAGCCCCAGCATTTT.

This sequence joins TRBV18 and TRBJ2-5, with 10 bases that match TRBD2. V shed 6 bases and J 5 bases; nucleotides not matched to a gene: 12. This CDR3 region has 16 residues. CDR1 and CDR2 (germline): KGHSH, LQKENI. The CDR3 DNA reads TGTGCCAGCTCCCCTAAGCGGGAGGGCCAAGCTGAGACCCAGTACTTC. It encodes CASSPKREGQAETQYF. Using reference TRBV18 and TRBJ2-5 for the parts outside the CDR3, the full variable domain is NAGVMQNPRHLVRRRGQEARLRCSPMKGHSHVYWYRQLPEEGLKFMVYLQKENIIDESGMPKERFSAEFPKEGPSILRIQQVVRGDSAAYFCASSPKREGQAETQYFGPGTRLLVL.

V gene TRBV4-3 combines with J gene TRBJ1-2; weak D call: TRBD1 (5 bases). The CDR3 runs to 17 residues. CDR1 LGHNA and CDR2 YSLEER come from the germline V gene. Between the trimmed V and J ends, which lost 0 bases and 6 bases, there was a span of 20 bases. Here the CDR3 reads CASSQDTSGLGEDGYTF. The CDR3 DNA reads TGCGCCAGCAGCCAAGATACGTCTGGGCTAGGGGAGGATGGCTACACCTTC.

The V call is TRBV19, the J call TRBJ1-5, with TRBD1 matching over 7 bases. The CDR3 is 14 amino acids. The germline CDR1 and CDR2 sequences are LNHDA and SQIVND (reference sequence). V lost 3 bases to trimming and J lost 6 bases; unmatched junction nucleotides: 5. The CDR3, as DNA: TGTGCCAGTAGTATCGGGACAGCTTTTCAGCCCCAGCATTTT. Encoded protein: CASSIGTAFQPQHF.

V gene TRBV9 combines with J gene TRBJ2-7; TRBD1 matches at 8 bases. Germline values: CDR1 SGDLS, CDR2 YYNGEE. Losses at the gene ends were 4 bases for V and 4 bases for J; bases not matched to a gene: 22. This CDR3 comprises 19 residues. The CDR3 bases are TGTGCCAGCAGCTCCAGGACAGGGATTGAGGCCCTAAACAGATACGAGCAGTACGTC. It is translated as CASSSRTGIEALNRYEQYV.

The rearrangement joins TRBV7-8 to TRBJ1-3; perhaps TRBD1 as D (5 bases). Per the germline V gene, CDR1 is SGHVS and CDR2 is FQNEAQ. Between the trimmed V and J ends, which lost 4 bases and 0 bases, there was a span of 13 bases. The CDR3 totals 16 residues. The CDR3 DNA reads TGTGCCAGCAGCTCGACAGAGCTATACTCTGGAAACACCATATATTTT. As protein: CASSSTELYSGNTIYF.

About this clone: The junction departs from the called germline gene at one end, perhaps through a read error. This rearrangement joins TRBV28 to TRBJ2-7; D is possibly TRBD2 (7 bases). The germline CDR1 and CDR2 sequences are MDHEN and SYDVKM. The length of the CDR3 is 13 residues. Written as DNA, the CDR3 is TGTGCCAGCAGTTTACCCGGGGGGCGGAGCAATGGCTTC. Translation gives CASSLPGGRSNGF.

This clone has a single count. The chain couples TRBV5-6 to TRBJ1-5; D is perhaps TRBD1 (5 bases). Trimming cost V 1 base and J 2 bases, with 16 bases left between them. The CDR3 runs to 17 residues. Germline-derived CDR1 and CDR2 are SGHDT and YYEEEE. For the CDR3, the DNA is TGTGCCAGCAGCTTGTGGGCGCAGGGAGGAGGCAATCAGCCCCAGCATTTT. Translating gives CASSLWAQGGGNQPQHF.

The chain is built from TRBV5-1 and TRBJ2-5; 10 nucleotides agree with TRBD1. Germline CDR1 and CDR2: SGHRS and YFSETQ. J was trimmed by 3 bases and V by 3 bases; bases with no gene match: 5. CDR3 size: 15 residues. The DNA of the CDR3 is TGCGCCAGCAGCTCCGGGACAGGGGAGAAAGAGACCCAGTACTTC. Its protein product is CASSSGTGEKETQYF.

This clone was counted between two and nine times. The rearrangement joins TRBV2 to TRBJ1-6; TRBD1 matches at 8 bases. The junction had 5 bases not matched to a gene; V was cut back by 6 bases and J by 7 bases. The CDR3 is made up of 14 amino acids. Germline V gene lookup returns CDR1 SNHLY and CDR2 FYNNEI. As DNA, the CDR3 is TGTGCCAGCAGCCGGACAGGGAAAAATTCACCCCTCCACTTT. Its translation is CASSRTGKNSPLHF.